This T cell receptor beta chain was captured by sequencing in a study of CD8 T cells in Susac syndrome. CD8+ and CD4+ T cells taken from blood had their TCR beta sequenced. FACS was used to enrich TEMRA cells, whereas the CD8+ and CD4+ T cells were obtained by negative isolation. Random-hexamer reverse transcription was applied to roughly 0.5 to 1 ug RNA. Across 54 Vbeta and 13 Jbeta, TCR beta CDR3 was amplified with immunoSEQ multiplex PCR. TCRdb reprocessed the immunoSEQ multiplex PCR reads via MiXCR and lists one record per CDR3 protein. The repertoire has a few hundred thousand distinct CDR3 sequences, around 83% of them found once; the top ten carry approximately 0.11%. CDR3 length equals 16 residues. CDR1 is MNHEY and CDR2 is SMNVEV in the germline V gene (reference sequence). Trimming cost V 3 bases and J 2 bases; bases outside gene matches: 10.

The chain recombines TRBV27 with TRBJ2-7, with 7 bases identical to TRBD1. Sequencing was done on a sample of CD8+ T cells from PBMCs. The receptor's source is a human donor with multiple sclerosis. The DNA of the CDR3 is TGTGCCAGCAGTTTTAGAGGGGGCGATAAACCCTACGAGCAGTACTTC. Encoded protein: CASSFRGGDKPYEQYF.